The table lists the clone carrying this T cell receptor beta chain with many counts. The antigen remains undetermined. The data derive from a study of T cell clonality in common variable immunodeficiency. Study results and caveats: In common variable immunodeficiency, TCR beta chains reportedly carried fewer deletions and N-nucleotide insertions. CVID subjects had higher TCRbeta clonality than healthy controls, most marked in about a third. Compared with controls, CVID subjects had fewer shared TCRbeta clones.

Repertoires were generated with immunoSEQ multiplex PCR, while TCRdb's copy carries only in-frame clones and drops some. The record shows about 35,000 clones for this sample, with no singletons present. Sample: peripheral blood mononuclear cells. This sequence originates from a person aged 18 to 75 in good health.

The sequenced part of the CDR3 DNA is TGCAGCCGAGGGAGTAGCGGCCAAGAGACC. Protein: CSRGSSGQET. Given in full, the CDR3 is CSRGSSGQETQYF. The J gene is TRBJ2-5, the V gene TRBV20-1; D perhaps matches TRBD2 (6 bases). The CDR3 end falls 3 residues outside the read, so it is completed with the germline J gene. CDR1 and CDR2 from the germline V gene are DFQATT and SNEGSKA (reference sequence). The CDR3 contains 13 residues.